The 3 T cell receptor beta chains given below trace back to one sample, sequenced in a study of tumor-infiltrating lymphocytes in primary liver carcinoma. For blood RNA, unsorted whole blood served as the source, and germline DNA was extracted too. The authors made TCR beta cDNA from 400 to 600 ng total RNA with a constant-region primer. Libraries for TCR beta were built through three nested multiplex PCR rounds, which together made up a slightly modified ARM-PCR procedure. TRBV1-TRBV30 forward primers paired with a C-beta reverse primer drove the first two PCR rounds, about 9 cycles each. Using its own MiXCR run on the multiplex PCR reads, TCRdb lists one record per CDR3 protein. In the table there are fewer than 350,000 distinct CDR3 sequences, around 60% of which are singletons. The sample was peripheral blood. Receptor source: a man in his forties with primary liver carcinoma and hepatitis B virus infection.

The chain links TRBV29-1 to TRBJ2-7, with D possibly being TRBD2 (7 bases). Germline CDR1 reads SQVTM; CDR2 reads ANQGSEA. V was cut by 5 bases and J by 2 bases, with 13 bases left in between. The CDR3 has 13 amino acids. In nucleotides, the CDR3 is TGCAGCGTTAGGGGGGCGGGAGCCTACGAGCAGTACTTC. This codes for CSVRGAGAYEQYF.

Ten or more counts support this clonotype. The chain carries TRBV29-1 and TRBJ2-2, with 11 bases matching TRBD1. J gave up 6 bases and V 5 bases, and 8 bases lay outside the gene matches. CDR3 length: 15 amino acids. Germline V gene lookup returns CDR1 SQVTM and CDR2 ANQGSEA. The CDR3 sequence is CSVQRPGQGAGELFF. In DNA form, the CDR3 reads TGCAGCGTTCAAAGACCGGGACAGGGGGCCGGGGAGCTGTTTTTT.

The CDR3 loop is CASSPLSGRTDTQYF. CDR3 bases: TGCGCCAGCAGCCCATTAAGCGGGAGGACAGATACGCAGTATTTT. This rearrangement joins TRBV4-1 to TRBJ2-3; 9 positions match TRBD2. The germline V gene has CDR1 MGHRA and CDR2 YSYEKL. The CDR3 contains 15 residues. V lost 4 bases to trimming and J lost 3 bases; unmatched junction nucleotides: 5.